This record concerns one TCR beta chain sequence. As yet, its antigen is unknown. The sample is drawn from a study of CD4+ T cells in melanoma. Whole-study findings and limits: CD8+ T cell, macrophage and B cell function reportedly correlated with neoantigen-specific CD4+ T cells.

Clones were sequenced by immunoSEQ multiplex PCR, and TCRdb holds only the in-frame ones, with some missing. The profile shows around 100,000 clones, about 92% of them singletons. The CDR3 loop spans 14 amino acids. Germline V CDR1 and CDR2: MNHEY, SVGAGI. V lost 7 bases and J lost 7; bases outside the gene matches: 6. This chain joins TRBV6-5 and TRBJ1-4; 10 nucleotides line up with TRBD1. This clonotype originated in a human donor with melanoma. What was sequenced was peripheral blood. The CDR3 DNA reads as TGTGCCAGCAAGACGACAGGGGGCAGTGAAAAACTGTTTTTT. This encodes CASKTTGGSEKLFF.